These T cell receptor beta chains were read from a single sample in a study of tumor-infiltrating lymphocytes in localized non-small cell lung cancer. Sequencing used immunoSEQ multiplex PCR; TCRdb keeps in-frame clones, though not all of them. The sample gives 12,000 or so clones, around 80% of which show up once; around 12% is in the top ten. The sample consisted of lung tumor tissue. The source of these receptors is a human donor with non-small cell lung cancer. Both conserved end residues are part of each CDR3. Fields, in order: J gene, D gene, V gene, clone size, CDR3 DNA, CDR3 protein. D genes are given only for firm matches. Some rows mark clone size as missing; the rest say once, few, many or name a class of expanded clone.

J gene: TRBJ2-2
D gene: NA
V gene: TRBV6-5
clone size: NA
CDR3 DNA: TGTGCCAGCAGTTATTCGGGGCAGGTCACCGGGGAGCTGTTTTTT
CDR3 protein: CASSYSGQVTGELFF

J gene: TRBJ1-6
D gene: NA
V gene: TRBV18
clone size: NA
CDR3 DNA: TGTGCCAGCTCACCGCGGCAGAAGGATTCACCCCTCCACTTT
CDR3 protein: CASSPRQKDSPLHF

J gene: TRBJ2-7
D gene: NA
V gene: TRBV4-2
clone size: NA
CDR3 DNA: TGTGCCAGCAGCCAAGTAGATCTGCCGTACAGCTCCTACGAGCAGTACTTC
CDR3 protein: CASSQVDLPYSSYEQYF

J gene: TRBJ2-5
D gene: NA
V gene: TRBV18
clone size: medium-sized
CDR3 DNA: TGTGCCAGCTCACCACGAAGTGGCGAGACCCAGTACTTC
CDR3 protein: CASSPRSGETQYF

J gene: TRBJ1-1
D gene: NA
V gene: TRBV2
clone size: NA
CDR3 DNA: TGTGCCAGCAGGGCGGGTTTAGGATTTGAAGCTTTCTTT
CDR3 protein: CASRAGLGFEAFF

J gene: TRBJ1-5
D gene: NA
V gene: TRBV4-1
clone size: NA
CDR3 DNA: TGCGCCAGCAGCCAAGAGGGCAGGGGAGGACAGCCCCAGCATTTT
CDR3 protein: CASSQEGRGGQPQHF

J gene: TRBJ1-2
D gene: NA
V gene: TRBV5-6
clone size: NA
CDR3 DNA: TGTGCCAGCAGCTTGACCTTTGGAGGCGGCTACACCTTC
CDR3 protein: CASSLTFGGGYTF

J gene: TRBJ1-1
D gene: NA
V gene: TRBV4-1
clone size: few
CDR3 DNA: TGCGCCAGCAGCCCGGCGGGACATAAGAACACTGAAGCTTTCTTT
CDR3 protein: CASSPAGHKNTEAFF

J gene: TRBJ1-5
D gene: TRBD1
V gene: TRBV19
clone size: NA
CDR3 DNA: TGTGCCAGTAGTGGGACAGGGGGTGTCAATCAGCCCCAGCATTTT
CDR3 protein: CASSGTGGVNQPQHF

J gene: TRBJ1-1
D gene: NA
V gene: TRBV6-5
clone size: NA
CDR3 DNA: TGTGCCAGCAGGCAGTCTATGAACACTGAAGCTTTCTTT
CDR3 protein: CASRQSMNTEAFF

J gene: TRBJ1-2
D gene: NA
V gene: TRBV25-1
clone size: NA
CDR3 DNA: TGTGCCAGCAGCGGAGGGTATGGCTACACCTTC
CDR3 protein: CASSGGYGYTF

J gene: TRBJ1-2
D gene: NA
V gene: TRBV27
clone size: NA
CDR3 DNA: TGTGCCAGCAGTTTAGTAGGTGACAGCCTCTATGGCTACACCTTC
CDR3 protein: CASSLVGDSLYGYTF

J gene: TRBJ1-1
D gene: NA
V gene: TRBV11-2
clone size: NA
CDR3 DNA: TGTGCCAGCAGCTTAGTTCAGGAGGGCACTGAAGCTTTCTTT
CDR3 protein: CASSLVQEGTEAFF

J gene: TRBJ1-1
D gene: NA
V gene: TRBV9
clone size: few
CDR3 DNA: TGTGCCAGCAGCCCCGGAAGCAGGGCGGTGTACACTGAAGCTTTCTTT
CDR3 protein: CASSPGSRAVYTEAFF

J gene: TRBJ2-7
D gene: NA
V gene: TRBV5-1
clone size: few
CDR3 DNA: TGCGCCAGCAGCTTGGGCGTGGGGCTAAGCTACGAGCAGTACTTC
CDR3 protein: CASSLGVGLSYEQYF

J gene: TRBJ2-5
D gene: TRBD1
V gene: TRBV4-1
clone size: NA
CDR3 DNA: TGCGCCAGCAGCCAAGCACAGGGGGCGCGAGAGACCCAGTACTTC
CDR3 protein: CASSQAQGARETQYF

J gene: TRBJ2-4
D gene: NA
V gene: TRBV7-2
clone size: NA
CDR3 DNA: TGTGCCAGCAGCTTGACCACTAGAGGGTCTAAAAACATTCAGTACTTC
CDR3 protein: CASSLTTRGSKNIQYF

J gene: TRBJ1-3
D gene: NA
V gene: TRBV20-1
clone size: once
CDR3 DNA: TGCAGTGCTAGCGCCGGAAACACCATATATTTT
CDR3 protein: CSASAGNTIYF

J gene: TRBJ2-5
D gene: NA
V gene: TRBV5-1
clone size: NA
CDR3 DNA: TGCGCCAGCAGCCCGGGGTCGGAGCAAGAGACCCAGTACTTC
CDR3 protein: CASSPGSEQETQYF

J gene: TRBJ2-3
D gene: NA
V gene: TRBV30
clone size: few
CDR3 DNA: TGTGCCTGGAGTCCGCCCACAGATACGCAGTATTTT
CDR3 protein: CAWSPPTDTQYF

J gene: TRBJ1-1
D gene: NA
V gene: TRBV7-9
clone size: NA
CDR3 DNA: TGTGCCAGCAGGTATGAGGCGGACAACACTGAAGCTTTCTTT
CDR3 protein: CASRYEADNTEAFF

J gene: TRBJ1-2
D gene: TRBD1
V gene: TRBV5-8
clone size: NA
CDR3 DNA: TGTGCCAGCAGCTGGGGGACAGGGGCGAACTATGGCTACACCTTC
CDR3 protein: CASSWGTGANYGYTF